Sequencing of this T cell receptor (beta chain) was carried out in a study of T cells expressing NK-cell markers. At the level of the study: It was sorted CD3+CD56+NKG2C+, CD3+CD56+NKG2C- and CD3+CD56-NKG2C+ T cells that supplied the TCR beta repertoires.

The CDR3 totals 14 residues. CDR1 and CDR2 from the germline V gene are SGHVS and FQNEAQ. TCRdb reprocessed the 5' RACE reads and reports one entry per CDR3 protein, with no DNA. Seen in this sample are 200,000 to 300,000 distinct CDR3 sequences; the ten most common clones hold 0.39%. The chain recombines TRBV7-8 with TRBJ2-3; TCRdb indicates TRBD2, and absent DNA this call remains unverified. Sequenced: blood T cells: a sorted CD56 or NKG2C T cell subset, CD4+ or CD8+ T cells, or bulk PBMC T cells (not recorded which). The clonotype was recovered from a man between 18 and 35 years old in good health. CDR3 amino acids: CASRRLADTDTQYF.